The 2 T cell receptor beta chains given below trace back to one sample, sequenced in a study of shared clonotypes between healthy human individuals. The method was immunoSEQ multiplex PCR; TCRdb's version includes in-frame clones alone and lacks a portion of them. The repertoire includes hundreds of thousands of clones, 85% to 95% of them detected once, and 0.11% sits in the top ten. Naive CD8 cells lacked CD45RO, underwent positive selection for CCR7 and left out terminally differentiated effector memory CD45RA+ cells. Sequencing was done on a sample of naive CD8+ T cells sorted from blood. These TCRs come from a woman in her twenties or thirties in good health.

In DNA form, the CDR3 reads TGTGCCAGCAGTTACTCGTTTGTACAGGAGAACTATGGCTACACCTTC. This translates into CASSYSFVQENYGYTF. The chain combines TRBV6-5 with TRBJ1-2, with a tentative D call TRBD1 (5 bases). Germline V gene data show CDR1 as MNHEY and CDR2 as SVGAGI. The CDR3 extends over 16 amino acids. V lost 0 bases, J lost 2 bases, and 13 bases lay in between.

The genes are TRBV11-2 and TRBJ2-7; the D gene could be TRBD1 or TRBD2 (5 bases each). Per germline, CDR1 SGHAT and CDR2 FQNNGV. V lost 0 bases, J lost 1 base, and 13 bases lay in between. CDR3 length equals 16 residues. The CDR3 here is CASSLDLGDGSYEQYF. CDR3 nucleotides: TGTGCCAGCAGCTTAGATTTAGGGGACGGGTCCTACGAGCAGTACTTC.